A single sample is the source of the 20 T cell receptor beta chains below, sequenced in a study of blood T cells in healthy people across ages (dated by TCRdb to the mid-2010s). Library construction relied on 5' RACE. A second PCR of roughly 7 to 11 cycles was performed with a sample-barcoded 5' primer and a J-beta primer mix. TCRdb reran the public reads through fastp at Q25 and MiXCR, keeping productive beta chains. Duplicate CDR3 protein sequences are folded into a single record with the most common DNA and genes. This sample gives around 1,900,000 distinct CDR3 sequences in total; roughly two fifths of them show up just once. Around 23% of the sample is in the top ten clones. The sample consisted of blood. All receptors come from a human donor in good health.

The chain couples TRBV6-2 or TRBV6-3 to TRBJ1-4, with D possibly being TRBD1 (5 bases). The V end was cut by 2 bases, the J end by 6 bases, with 10 bases between. The CDR3 is 14 amino acids. Looked up from germline, CDR1 is MNHEY and CDR2 is SVGEGT. In DNA form, the CDR3 reads TGTGCCAGCAGTTACGGTTGGGGGGATGAAAAACTGTTTTTT. Its translation is CASSYGWGDEKLFF.

The genes are TRBV11-1 and TRBJ1-1; D is ambiguous. Trimming took 1 base from V and 7 from J, leaving 7 bases between them. This CDR3 has 12 residues. CDR1 is SGHAT, CDR2 FQDESV, per germline (reference sequence). The CDR3 bases are TGTGCCAGCAGCTTAGATGCCGTTGAAGCTTTCTTT. Its protein is CASSLDAVEAFF.

This clonotype was detected only a few times. The gene calls are TRBV7-9 and TRBJ2-7; D gene ambiguous. The CDR3 has 15 residues. Germline loops: CDR1 SEHNR, CDR2 FQNEAQ (reference sequence). Trimming stripped 1 base from V and 5 bases from J, with 15 bases between. The DNA for the CDR3 is TGTGCCAGCAGCTTAGGAGCTCACGGCTACGACGAGCAGTACTTC. This codes for CASSLGAHGYDEQYF.

CDR3 DNA sequence: TGTGCCAGCAGCCCCGGGACAGGGGGCTGGAGTGAGCAGTTCTTC. It encodes CASSPGTGGWSEQFF. The chain couples TRBV12-3 or TRBV12-4 to TRBJ2-1; 12 nucleotides agree with TRBD1. Trimming removed 6 bases from V and 9 bases from J; junction bases left unmatched: 9. The CDR3 covers 15 residues.

This clonotype was observed a handful of times. The V and J genes are TRBV5-5 and TRBJ1-2; TRBD1 matches at 8 bases. V was clipped by 2 bases and J by 4 bases; unmatched bases: 4. The CDR3 totals 14 residues. CDR1 and CDR2 (germline): SGHKS, YYEKEE (reference sequence). CDR3 nucleotides: TGTGCCAGCAGCTTCAGACAGGGGACCTATGGCTACACCTTC. Protein product: CASSFRQGTYGYTF.

The V gene is TRBV6-2 or TRBV6-3, the J gene TRBJ2-1; D call uncertain. V was clipped by 1 base and J by 0 bases, with 7 bases between them. Germline CDR1 and CDR2: MNHEY and SVGEGT. The CDR3 spans 15 residues. CDR3 sequence: CASSYLGISYNEQFF. In nucleotides, the CDR3 is TGTGCCAGCAGTTACTTGGGGATCTCCTACAATGAGCAGTTCTTC.

Only a few counts were recorded for this clonotype. The chain carries TRBV4-2 and TRBJ2-5, with 7 bases aligning to TRBD2. This CDR3 comprises 16 residues. The ends lost 0 bases at V and 4 bases at J; junction bases unmatched: 8. Germline V lookup: CDR1 LGHNA, CDR2 YNFKEQ. In DNA form, the CDR3 reads TGTGCCAGCAGCCAAGACCTGCGGCTAGCGGTAGAGACCCAGTACTTC. This translates into CASSQDLRLAVETQYF.

CDR3 protein: CASSYMGLAVDTQYF. CDR3 DNA: TGTGCCAGCAGTTATATGGGGCTAGCTGTCGACACTCAGTACTTC. The chain combines TRBV6-5 with TRBJ2-4; tentatively, D is TRBD1 or TRBD2 (5 bases each). The CDR3 extends over 15 amino acids. Trimming removed 3 bases at V and 12 bases at J, with 21 bases between. CDR1 and CDR2 from the germline V gene are MNHEY and SVGAGI.

This chain joins TRBV4-1 and TRBJ1-5, with TRBD1 matching 8 bases. V lost 4 bases to trimming and J lost 2 bases; unmatched junction nucleotides: 10. The V gene's germline CDR1 is MGHRA and CDR2 YSYEKL. There are 17 residues in the CDR3. CDR3 in DNA: TGCGCCAGCAGCCTCGACAGGGGCTTGGGGGGCAATCAGCCCCAGCATTTT. Its protein product is CASSLDRGLGGNQPQHF.

V usage is TRBV15 and J usage is TRBJ2-1, with D perhaps matching TRBD1 (5 bases). The CDR3 runs to 14 residues. Per germline, CDR1 LNHNV and CDR2 YYDKDF (reference sequence). V was shortened by 3 bases and J by 6 bases, with 12 bases between the two germline ends. CDR3 bases: TGTGCCACCAGCAGTAGAATACAGGCCAATGAGCAGTTCTTC. Its protein product is CATSSRIQANEQFF.

The CDR3 sequence: CASSLTSGGQGQFF. The DNA for the CDR3 is TGTGCCAGCAGCTTAACTAGCGGGGGACAAGGGCAGTTCTTC. The V gene is TRBV7-2, the J gene TRBJ2-1, with 11 positions matching TRBD2. The CDR3 runs to 14 residues. The ends lost 2 bases at V and 12 bases at J; junction bases unmatched: 6. Germline lookup yields CDR1 SGHTA and CDR2 FQGNSA.

This chain connects TRBV6-1 to TRBJ2-1; perhaps TRBD2 as D (7 bases). Trimming removed 8 bases at V and 9 bases at J, with 29 bases between. CDR3 size: 17 residues. The germline V gene encodes CDR1 MNHNS and CDR2 SASEGT. The CDR3 bases are TGTGCCAGCTGTCGAATGGCGGGGGCCATCGAGGATCCTGAGCAGTTCTTC. Encoded protein: CASCRMAGAIEDPEQFF.

The CDR3 loop is CASSVGPVGQPQHF. The CDR3 nucleotides are TGTGCCAGCAGCGTCGGGCCTGTTGGTCAGCCCCAGCATTTT. The genes are TRBV9 and TRBJ1-5, with unresolved D. With 2 bases removed from V and 6 bases from J, the gap between germline ends came to 12 bases. From germline, CDR1 is SGDLS and CDR2 YYNGEE. The CDR3 totals 14 residues.

This chain links TRBV6-1 with TRBJ2-7; a possible D gene is TRBD1 (6 bases). Per germline, CDR1 MNHNS and CDR2 SASEGT. The germline V and J ends were trimmed by 4 bases and 0 bases, with 16 bases remaining between them. The CDR3 length is 16 residues. CDR3 loop: CASSVEGQAISYEQYF. CDR3 sequence (DNA): TGTGCCAGCAGTGTAGAGGGACAAGCCATCTCCTACGAGCAGTACTTC.

The rearrangement joins TRBV5-1 to TRBJ2-2, with D possibly matching TRBD1 (6 bases). Germline V gene lookup returns CDR1 SGHRS and CDR2 YFSETQ. V shed 6 bases and J shed 0 bases, with 18 bases lying between them. This CDR3 comprises 17 residues. CDR3 sequence: CASTRVGGGSNTGELFF. The CDR3 DNA sequence: TGCGCCAGCACCCGGGTCGGTGGGGGCTCGAACACCGGGGAGCTGTTTTTT. The full variable domain, completed using reference TRBV5-1 and TRBJ2-2, is KAGVTQTPRYLIKTRGQQVTLSCSPISGHRSVSWYQQTPGQGLQFLFEYFSETQRNKGNFPGRFSGRQFSNSRSEMNVSTLELGDSALYLCASTRVGGGSNTGELFFGEGSRLTVL.

The rearrangement joins TRBV7-2 to TRBJ1-2; D may be TRBD1 (5 bases). The CDR3 spans 13 residues. Trimming removed 5 bases at V and 8 bases at J, with 15 bases between. Germline V lookup: CDR1 SGHTA, CDR2 FQGNSA. The CDR3 region is CASSPLMQGGYTF. CDR3 DNA sequence: TGTGCCAGCAGCCCCCTAATGCAGGGAGGCTACACCTTC.

At least ten counts were recorded for this clonotype. The chain employs TRBV12-3 or TRBV12-4 and TRBJ2-5; no clear D. The CDR3 is 13 amino acids. Trimming removed 1 base at V and 1 base at J, with 4 bases between. Written as DNA, the CDR3 is TGTGCCAGCAGTTTAGTTGTCCAAGAGACCCAGTACTTC. Translated, it gives CASSLVVQETQYF.

A few counts support this clonotype. The chain uses TRBV6-5 and TRBJ1-4; the D gene is possibly TRBD1 (5 bases). Per the germline V gene, CDR1 is MNHEY and CDR2 is SVGAGI. This CDR3 has 12 amino acids. V lost 8 bases to trimming and J lost 4 bases, with 8 bases between them. For the CDR3, the DNA is TGTGCCAGCCGGGGGGGTAATGAAAAACTGTTTTTT. The encoded protein is CASRGGNEKLFF.

The chain links TRBV29-1 to TRBJ2-1; TRBD2 matches 8 bases. CDR3 length equals 14 residues. Germline loops: CDR1 SQVTM, CDR2 ANQGSEA. V was clipped by 4 bases and J by 3 bases; unmatched bases: 5. The CDR3 protein is CSVVSGGFYNEQFF. CDR3 in DNA: TGCAGCGTTGTAAGCGGGGGCTTCTACAATGAGCAGTTCTTC.

The rearrangement uses TRBV18 and TRBJ1-4; D unclear. The CDR3 is made up of 15 amino acids. Germline CDR1 reads KGHSH; CDR2 reads LQKENI. V shed 0 bases and J shed 8 bases, with 13 bases lying between them. The CDR3 protein is CASSPPRPRGEKLFF. The CDR3 region has the DNA TGTGCCAGCTCACCACCGAGGCCGCGAGGGGAAAAACTGTTTTTT.